This T cell receptor (beta chain) was captured in a study of spatial heterogeneity in lung cancer. Overall study context: Researchers sequenced follow-up PBMC samples if they had them, and these came a median of roughly two years after resection. Detection consistently yielded more beta chains than alpha chains.

Ten or more counts support this clonotype. Antigen: not known. Findings of the study overall: Ubiquitous expanded tumor TCRs appeared in blood more at resection than follow-up.

Germline V gives CDR1 SGHTA, CDR2 FQGNSA. V lost 1 base and J lost 5, with 14 bases in between. The CDR3 sequence is 15 residues long. The time point here: blood at routine non-recurrence follow-up after resection. From tumor, nontumor lung or frozen PBMC, whole RNA was taken unsorted for sequencing. Every TCR cDNA molecule carried a tag that served as a unique molecular identifier. TCRdb fed the 5' RACE reads into MiXCR, producing one record per CDR3 protein. This sample yields about 120,000 distinct CDR3 sequences, of which 9% to 15% are seen a single time; 16% belongs to the top ten. This sequence joins TRBV7-2 and TRBJ1-1, with D perhaps TRBD1 (6 bases). Sequences were derived from PBMCs, sampled at follow-up. This TCR derives from a male donor with early-stage non-small cell lung cancer. The CDR3 is CASSLGGEGETEAFF. The DNA of the CDR3 is TGTGCCAGCAGCTTAGGCGGGGAGGGGGAAACTGAAGCTTTCTTT.